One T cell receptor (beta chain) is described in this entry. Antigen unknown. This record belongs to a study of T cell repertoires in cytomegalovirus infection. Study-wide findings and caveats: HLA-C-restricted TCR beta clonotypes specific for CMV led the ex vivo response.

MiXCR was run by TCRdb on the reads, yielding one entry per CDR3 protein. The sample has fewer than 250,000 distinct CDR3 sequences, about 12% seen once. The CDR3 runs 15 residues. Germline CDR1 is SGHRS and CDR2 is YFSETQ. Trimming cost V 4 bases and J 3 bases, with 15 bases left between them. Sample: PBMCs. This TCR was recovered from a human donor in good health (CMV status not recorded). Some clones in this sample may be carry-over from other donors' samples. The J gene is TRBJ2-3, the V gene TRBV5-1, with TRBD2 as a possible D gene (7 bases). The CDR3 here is CASSRAGALTDTQYF. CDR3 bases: TGCGCCAGCAGCAGGGCGGGGGCCTTAACAGATACGCAGTATTTT.